These 15 T cell receptor beta chains originate from one sample sequenced in a study of Tregs in tolerant kidney transplant recipients. What these receptors recognize is not known. Clones were read by immunoSEQ multiplex PCR, and TCRdb kept only the in-frame ones, dropping some. The profile shows 15,000 to 20,000 clones, 61% of them singletons. Sequenced material: Tregs from blood cultured with allogeneic cells. Receptors were obtained from a human donor in good health.

By share, this clone ranks as medium-sized. The chain recombines TRBV27 with TRBJ1-2; TRBD1 agrees at 8 bases. This CDR3 comprises 13 residues. Germline V gene sequence: CDR1 MNHEY, CDR2 SMNVEV (reference sequence). V lost 3 bases and J lost 4; bases outside the gene matches: 1. The CDR3 here is CASSFDRGYGYTF. The CDR3 DNA reads TGTGCCAGCAGTTTCGACAGGGGCTATGGCTACACCTTC.

The V call is TRBV2, the J call TRBJ2-1; D unclear. Trimming removed 7 bases at V and 7 bases at J, with 11 bases between. Germline loops: CDR1 SNHLY, CDR2 FYNNEI. The CDR3 consists of 12 residues. The CDR3 region has the DNA TGTGCCAGCAAGTATGGCTCTAATGAGCAGTTCTTC. Its translation: CASKYGSNEQFF.

The rearrangement links TRBV7-2 to TRBJ1-2, with D possibly being TRBD1 (5 bases). CDR1 is SGHTA, CDR2 FQGNSA, per germline. The CDR3 covers 13 residues. V was shortened by 3 bases and J by 2 bases, with 7 bases between the two germline ends. The CDR3 reads CASSFRQNYGYTF. In DNA form, the CDR3 reads TGTGCCAGCAGCTTCCGACAGAACTATGGCTACACCTTC. The full variable domain, with the rest looked up from reference TRBV7-2 and TRBJ1-2, is GAGVSQSPSNKVTEKGKDVELRCDPISGHTALYWYRQSLGQGLEFLIYFQGNSAPDKSGLPSDRFSAERTGGSVSTLTIQRTQQEDSAVYLCASSFRQNYGYTFGSGTRLTVV.

V is TRBV7-8 and J is TRBJ2-7; D is perhaps TRBD1 (5 bases). Looked up from germline, CDR1 is SGHVS and CDR2 is FQNEAQ. There are 14 residues in the CDR3. Trimming took 4 bases from V and 4 from J, leaving 14 bases between them. This chain's CDR3 is CASSSAQGVYEQYF. The CDR3 DNA reads TGTGCCAGCAGCTCGGCCCAAGGGGTTTACGAGCAGTACTTC.

This clone was seen once. This chain joins TRBV18 and TRBJ1-2; D might be TRBD1 (6 bases). CDR3 size: 14 residues. Germline CDR1 KGHSH, CDR2 LQKENI. V was pared by 3 bases and J by 7 bases, with 15 bases between. CDR3 amino acids: CASSPPGGVSGYTF. The CDR3 DNA reads as TGTGCCAGCTCACCGCCGGGGGGCGTCTCTGGCTACACCTTC.

This rearrangement joins TRBV6-5 to TRBJ2-3; D gene ambiguous. The germline V and J ends were trimmed by 1 base and 6 bases, with 2 bases remaining between them. CDR1 is MNHEY, CDR2 SVGAGI, per germline. The CDR3 runs to 11 residues. This CDR3 reads CASSYFDTQYF. Here the CDR3 DNA reads TGTGCCAGCAGTTACTTCGATACGCAGTATTTT.

The CDR3 DNA reads TGTGCCAGCAGCTTAGAAATGAACACTGAAGCTTTCTTT. It yields the protein CASSLEMNTEAFF. The J gene is TRBJ1-1, the V gene TRBV7-3; D not resolved. The CDR3 is made up of 13 amino acids. Germline V gene sequence: CDR1 SGHTA, CDR2 FQGTGA. Trimming removed 2 bases from V and 0 bases from J, with 4 bases in between. The whole variable domain, filled in from reference TRBV7-3 and TRBJ1-1, reads GAGVSQTPSNKVTEKGKYVELRCDPISGHTALYWYRQSLGQGPEFLIYFQGTGAADDSGLPNDRFFAVRPEGSVSTLKIQRTERGDSAVYLCASSLEMNTEAFFGQGTRLTVV.

The table lists this clone with a count of one. The gene calls are TRBV7-9 and TRBJ2-7; D unclear. Trimming took off 0 bases at V and 0 bases at J, with 12 bases between the two ends. The germline V gene has CDR1 SEHNR and CDR2 FQNEAQ (reference sequence). CDR3 size: 16 residues. CDR3 coding DNA: TGTGCCAGCAGCTTAGCTGTTCTACAAAGCTCCTACGAGCAGTACTTC. Translated: CASSLAVLQSSYEQYF.

This clone was seen ten or more times. V gene TRBV18 combines with J gene TRBJ2-7, with 7 bases aligning to TRBD1. With V trimmed by 6 bases and J by 5 bases, 4 bases remained unmatched. Germline CDR1 reads KGHSH; CDR2 reads LQKENI. The CDR3 length is 12 residues. The CDR3 sequence: CASSPGGDEQYF. The CDR3 DNA follows: TGTGCCAGCTCTCCAGGGGGTGACGAGCAGTACTTC.

The gene calls are TRBV5-1 and TRBJ2-1, with D possibly being TRBD2 (5 bases). Trimming shortened V by 2 bases and J by 7 bases, and 16 bases separated the two germline ends. Germline loops: CDR1 SGHRS, CDR2 YFSETQ. The CDR3 sequence is 15 residues long. The CDR3 here is CASSLLPEPGNEQFF. The CDR3 DNA follows: TGCGCCAGCAGCTTACTCCCAGAACCGGGGAATGAGCAGTTCTTC.

The rearrangement joins TRBV12-5 to TRBJ1-2; TRBD1 might be the D (5 bases). CDR3 length: 13 residues. The germline V gene encodes CDR1 LGHNT and CDR2 FRNRAP. Trimming removed 7 bases from V and 6 bases from J, with 15 bases in between. CDR3 nucleotides: TGTGCTAGTGCCAAAACAGGCATCGATGGCTACACCTTC. As protein: CASAKTGIDGYTF.

The V call is TRBV18, the J call TRBJ2-1; D is unresolved. The V end lost 2 bases, the J end lost 6 bases, and 11 bases lay between the germline ends. CDR1 KGHSH and CDR2 LQKENI come from the germline V gene. The CDR3 is made up of 14 amino acids. The CDR3: CASSPGVDGNEQFF. The CDR3 nucleotides are TGTGCCAGCTCACCAGGGGTCGACGGCAATGAGCAGTTCTTC.

The genes are TRBV7-3 and TRBJ1-1; 7 bases are a match to TRBD1. V dropped 1 base and J dropped 5; count of bases not matched to a gene: 7. The length of the CDR3 is 15 residues. Germline-derived CDR1 and CDR2 are SGHTA and FQGTGA. The CDR3: CASSLSPGGNTEAFF. CDR3 bases: TGTGCCAGCAGCTTAAGCCCAGGGGGAAATACTGAAGCTTTCTTT.

This chain uses TRBV11-2 with TRBJ1-2; 10 nucleotides match TRBD1. CDR3 size: 14 residues. V gave up 3 bases and J gave up 7 bases; unmatched junction bases: 5. Germline V gene lookup returns CDR1 SGHAT and CDR2 FQNNGV. The CDR3 protein is CASSFLGQGFGYTF. DNA of the CDR3: TGTGCCAGCAGCTTTCTGGGACAGGGGTTTGGCTACACCTTC.

The V gene is TRBV21-1, the J gene TRBJ2-5; the D call in the table, TRBD2, was not verified against the DNA. TRBV21-1 is a documented pseudogene. The CDR3 runs to 14 residues. Here the CDR3 reads CASSPFRTGETQYF. The CDR3 region has the DNA TGTGCCAGCAGCCCTTTTCGAACTGGAGAGACCCAGTACTTC.